This T cell receptor beta chain came from a study of blood T cells in healthy people across ages. The study, taken as a whole, reports: In long-lived donors, naive CD4+ cell counts and diversity exceeded those of aged donors.

As regards this clonotype: Its target is not known.

The CDR3 length is 15 residues. V was clipped by 2 bases and J by 0 bases, with 14 bases between them. Germline assignment: CDR1 GTSNPN and CDR2 SVGIG (reference sequence). Together with a sample-barcoded 5' primer, a J-beta primer mix was included in a second PCR lasting about 7 to 11 cycles. One entry per CDR3 protein results from TCRdb running MiXCR on the 5' RACE reads. The data show some 1.8 million distinct CDR3 sequences, roughly two fifths seen once. The clonotype was recovered from a human donor in good health. The gene calls are TRBV30 and TRBJ2-7; D remains unclear. Sequenced material: blood. The DNA of the CDR3 is TGTGCCTGGAGTAGTAGCACGGATAGCTCCTACGAGCAGTACTTC. Encoded protein: CAWSSSTDSSYEQYF.